What follows is one T cell receptor (beta chain) and its context. The data are from a study of T cell responses to AZD1222 COVID-19 vaccine. V was cut by 9 bases and J by 0 bases, with 13 bases left in between. The germline CDR1 and CDR2 sequences are KGHDR and SFDVKD. The CDR3 contains 15 residues. This table comes from immunoSEQ multiplex PCR, and its TCRdb copy is limited to in-frame clones, with some not included. The sample lists over 85,000 clones, about 95% occurring once. The V gene is TRBV24-1, the J gene TRBJ2-2, with D unclear. The material was peripheral blood, obtained 28 days after the second AZD1222 dose. This receptor was obtained from an adult who received the AZD1222 COVID-19 vaccine. The CDR3, as DNA: TGTGCCACCTCGGGTCGAGGTACGAACACCGGGGAGCTGTTTTTT. Its translation: CATSGRGTNTGELFF.